This T cell receptor beta chain was recovered during a study of beta chain features in type 1 diabetes. Trimming removed 5 bases from V and 1 base from J, with 16 bases in between. Germline lookup yields CDR1 SGHDT and CDR2 YYEEEE. The CDR3 sequence is 16 residues long. What was sequenced were expressed TCRB transcripts, since all of the isolated RNA had been reverse transcribed. Generated by immunoSEQ multiplex PCR, the TCRdb table keeps only in-frame clones and is missing some. The profile shows hundreds of thousands of clones, around a sixth of them singletons. The TCR was taken from a man between 18 and 35 years old in good health. The sequenced material came from naive CD4+ T cells from blood. The genes are TRBV5-6 and TRBJ2-1; D not resolved. In nucleotides, the CDR3 is TGTGCCAGCAGTCAGGACGCCCTAGGGTCCTACAATGAGCAGTTCTTC. This sequence encodes CASSQDALGSYNEQFF.